One T cell receptor beta chain is described in this entry. Its cognate antigen is unknown. This entry comes from a study of T cell repertoires in cytomegalovirus infection. Across the whole study: CMV infection and matching HLA type were both indicated by public TCR beta signatures.

Study-level findings and limits: The cumulative frequency of public TCR beta families identified carriers of CMV plus the relevant HLA. HLA-C-restricted, CMV-specific TCR beta clonotypes were dominant ex vivo.

Trimming took 2 bases from V and 1 from J, leaving 6 bases between them. Germline assignment: CDR1 SGHRS and CDR2 YFSETQ. The CDR3 consists of 13 residues. TCRdb fed the reads into MiXCR, producing one record per CDR3 protein. Of more than 200,000 distinct CDR3 sequences in the sample, roughly 10% were seen once. Sequences were obtained from PBMCs. The source of this sequence is a human donor in good health (CMV status not recorded). Some clones in this sample may be carry-over from other donors' samples. V is TRBV5-1 and J is TRBJ1-1; D is undetermined. In nucleotides, the CDR3 is TGCGCCAGCAGCTTTGACGGGAACACTGAAGCTTTCTTT. Its protein product is CASSFDGNTEAFF.